In its sample, the clone carrying this TCR beta chain was seen once. Its antigen remains unknown. One end of the junction is discordant with germline, which a read error may explain. Combining a sample-barcoded 5' primer with a J-beta primer mix, a second PCR ran for about 7 to 11 cycles. The study obtained at least 2.5 million CDR3-containing paired-end reads from every sample. TCRdb re-derived calls from the 5' RACE reads in MiXCR, one entry per CDR3 protein. The sample lists fewer than 1.5 million distinct CDR3 sequences; approximately 38% were seen once. CDR1 SEHNR and CDR2 FQNEAQ come from the germline V gene (reference sequence). The CDR3 has 16 amino acids. The record originates from a study of blood T cells in healthy people across ages. Study-level points and caveats: With naive T cell percentage, TCR beta diversity showed a strong correlation. Shifts in expanded clonotypes may have been confounded by donor CMV status, which was unknown.

The chain has TRBV7-9 and TRBJ2-1; TRBD2 matches at 10 bases. The TCR sequence derives from a woman aged 18 to 35 in good health. The sequencing sample was made of blood. The CDR3 is CASSLELAGENNVQFF. The CDR3 DNA sequence: TGTGCCAGCAGCTTAGAGCTAGCGGGGGAGAACAATGTGCAGTTCTTC.